This T cell receptor (beta chain) was observed in a study of blood T cell repertoires in COVID-19. CDR1 and CDR2 (germline): SGHDT, YYEEEE. V lost 4 bases, J lost 0 bases, and 17 bases lay in between. The CDR3 extends over 17 amino acids. This table comes from immunoSEQ multiplex PCR, and its TCRdb copy is limited to in-frame clones, with some not included. The sample shows roughly 85,000 clones, over 70% of them seen only once. The clonotype originates from a human donor in a cohort sampled during active COVID-19. The sample consisted of peripheral blood. V gene TRBV5-6 combines with J gene TRBJ1-3; possible D gene TRBD1, 6 bases. CDR3 nucleotide sequence: TGTGCCAGCAGCCCCGACGGACAGTCCCACTCTGGAAACACCATATATTTT. It encodes CASSPDGQSHSGNTIYF.